Shown below are 25 T cell receptor beta chains from a single sample sequenced in a study of T cell changes during pregnancy in multiple sclerosis (dated by TCRdb to the late 2010s). The library relied on the immunoSEQ multiplex PCR assay. In its TCRdb copy, this immuneACCESS table keeps in-frame sequences only and misses some clones. Where compared with another copy, unresolved V genes explain less than half of these, and the others have no known cause. The sample data list tens of thousands of clones, and about 91% of these were observed just once. The top ten constitute under 2.5% of the sample. The sample in question was CD4+ T cells from peripheral blood mononuclear cells, obtained after pregnancy. The source is a female donor in good health, enrolled as a control in a pregnancy study.

The V call is TRBV19, the J call TRBJ1-3; D is perhaps TRBD1 (6 bases). Trimming removed 6 bases from V and 4 bases from J, with 10 bases in between. The CDR3 loop spans 13 amino acids. CDR1 and CDR2 (germline): LNHDA, SQIVND (reference sequence). The CDR3 region is CASRGRGGNTIYF. The CDR3 DNA reads TGTGCCAGTAGAGGCAGGGGAGGAAACACCATATATTTT.

The J gene is TRBJ1-3, the V gene TRBV6-1; weak D call: TRBD1 (5 bases). Trimming stripped 1 base from V and 4 bases from J, with 8 bases between. CDR3 length: 14 residues. CDR1 is MNHNS, CDR2 SASEGT, per germline. The CDR3 DNA sequence: TGTGCCAGCAGTGAAGGGACAAGAGGAAACACCATATATTTT. Protein product: CASSEGTRGNTIYF.

V and J are TRBV6-1 and TRBJ2-6; a possible D gene is TRBD1 (5 bases). Looked up from germline, CDR1 is MNHNS and CDR2 is SASEGT. There are 14 residues in the CDR3. The V gene lost 5 bases and the J gene lost 4 bases, with 9 bases spanning the gap. This CDR3 is CASSKGAGANVLTF. The CDR3, as DNA: TGTGCCAGCAGTAAAGGGGCCGGGGCCAACGTCCTGACTTTC.

In this sample, this clone turned up a few times. The V call is TRBV28, the J call TRBJ1-5; tentative D call: TRBD1 (5 bases). The CDR3 loop spans 13 amino acids. V dropped 6 bases and J dropped 7 bases, with 13 bases sitting between them. Germline lookup yields CDR1 MDHEN and CDR2 SYDVKM. CDR3 amino acids: CASRAGQGQPQHF. The CDR3 DNA reads TGTGCCAGCAGGGCGGGGCAGGGCCAGCCCCAGCATTTT.

V usage is TRBV6-5 and J usage is TRBJ1-4, with 10 nucleotides matching TRBD1. V dropped 5 bases and J dropped 5; count of bases not matched to a gene: 5. CDR3 length: 15 amino acids. CDR1 is MNHEY, CDR2 SVGAGI, per germline. CDR3 sequence (DNA): TGTGCCAGCAGTAGGACAGGGGGGAAAAATGAAAAACTGTTTTTT. Translated: CASSRTGGKNEKLFF.

V gene TRBV18 combines with J gene TRBJ2-3; 12 bases are shared with TRBD2. The trim removed 6 bases at V and 0 bases at J, leaving 7 bases unmatched. This CDR3 has 17 amino acids. In germline, CDR1 is KGHSH, CDR2 LQKENI. DNA of the CDR3: TGTGCCAGCTCCGCGACCGGGACTAGCGGGAGCACAGATACGCAGTATTTT. It codes for CASSATGTSGSTDTQYF.

The chain recombines TRBV5-6 with TRBJ1-1, with 9 bases lining up with TRBD1. The V gene end was trimmed by 3 bases and the J gene end by 0 bases; junction bases not matched to a gene: 6. Germline V lookup: CDR1 SGHDT, CDR2 YYEEEE. CDR3 length: 16 residues. This CDR3 is CASSSSTGGMNTEAFF. CDR3 bases: TGTGCCAGCAGCTCCTCGACAGGGGGGATGAACACTGAAGCTTTCTTT.

The chain carries TRBV10-3 and TRBJ1-6, with D tentatively TRBD1 (6 bases). V was trimmed by 6 bases and J by 7 bases, leaving 13 bases between them. This CDR3 has 14 amino acids. Germline V gene sequence: CDR1 ENHRY, CDR2 SYGVKD. The CDR3 DNA reads as TGTGCCATCAGCCGGGACACCAGAAATTCACCCCTCCACTTT. Translated, it gives CAISRDTRNSPLHF.

The chain joins TRBV6-5 to TRBJ1-3; the match to TRBD1 covers 8 bases. Germline CDR1 and CDR2: MNHEY and SVGAGI. V shed 6 bases, J shed 0 bases, and the junction held 4 bases outside the gene matches. CDR3 length: 15 residues. CDR3 residues: CASRSDRVSGNTIYF. The CDR3 nucleotides are TGTGCCAGCAGATCGGACAGGGTCTCTGGAAACACCATATATTTT.

The CDR3 region is CASSVQRVDREGISSYEQYF. Written as DNA, the CDR3 is TGTGCCAGCAGCGTTCAAAGGGTGGACAGGGAGGGGATCAGCTCCTACGAGCAGTACTTC. J is TRBJ2-7 and V is TRBV9, with TRBD1 as a possible D gene (8 bases). Between the trimmed V and J ends, which lost 2 bases and 0 bases, there was a span of 27 bases. Germline CDR1 SGDLS, CDR2 YYNGEE. The CDR3 contains 20 residues.

V is TRBV28 and J is TRBJ1-1; 7 nucleotides agree with TRBD1. Germline trimming cut 6 bases from V and 5 bases from J; bases unmatched to any gene: 6. This CDR3 contains 13 residues. The V gene's germline CDR1 is MDHEN and CDR2 SYDVKM. The CDR3 loop is CASSDRAQTEAFF. CDR3 bases: TGTGCCAGCAGCGACAGGGCTCAGACTGAAGCTTTCTTT.

The rearrangement uses TRBV9 and TRBJ2-5; TRBD2 is a possible D gene (5 bases). Trimming removed 0 bases from V and 1 base from J, with 10 bases in between. CDR3 size: 15 residues. CDR1 is SGDLS and CDR2 is YYNGEE in the germline V gene. Here the CDR3 DNA reads TGTGCCAGCAGCGTAGGGACTCTCCCCCAAGAGACCCAGTACTTC. Encoded protein: CASSVGTLPQETQYF. Together with reference TRBV9 and TRBJ2-5, the CDR3 gives the full variable domain: DSGVTQTPKHLITATGQRVTLRCSPRSGDLSVYWYQQSLDQGLQFLIQYYNGEERAKGNILERFSAQQFPDLHSELNLSSLELGDSALYFCASSVGTLPQETQYFGPGTRLLVL.

The CDR3 is CASGQTSGNEQFF. The CDR3 nucleotides read TGTGCCAGCGGCCAGACTAGCGGGAATGAGCAGTTCTTC. This chain connects TRBV6-1 to TRBJ2-1; 10 bases agree with TRBD2. The germline CDR1 and CDR2 sequences are MNHNS and SASEGT. The CDR3 sequence is 13 residues long. V gave up 8 bases and J gave up 7 bases; unmatched junction bases: 5.

This sequence joins TRBV10-2 and TRBJ1-5; D might be TRBD1 (5 bases). Trimming cost V 0 bases and J 3 bases, with 12 bases left between them. The germline V gene encodes CDR1 WSHSY and CDR2 SAAADI. The CDR3 is made up of 16 amino acids. Here the CDR3 reads CASSESKGAVNQPQHF. CDR3 in DNA: TGCGCCAGCAGTGAGTCAAAAGGGGCAGTCAATCAGCCCCAGCATTTT.

This chain connects TRBV19 to TRBJ2-5; TRBD2 matches at 9 bases. J lost 4 bases, V lost 5 bases, and 11 bases had no gene match. Germline-derived CDR1 and CDR2 are LNHDA and SQIVND (reference sequence). CDR3 size: 16 residues. Here the CDR3 reads CASSAPAGGGGETQYF. The CDR3 DNA follows: TGTGCCAGTAGTGCCCCAGCGGGAGGAGGTGGAGAGACCCAGTACTTC.

The CDR3 DNA follows: TGTGCCAGCAGTTACTCGTCGGAACAGGGGAACACTGAAGCTTTCTTT. This sequence encodes CASSYSSEQGNTEAFF. The V and J genes are TRBV6-5 and TRBJ1-1; D is possibly TRBD1 (6 bases). Trimming cost V 0 bases and J 1 base, with 12 bases left between them. Germline-derived CDR1 and CDR2 are MNHEY and SVGAGI. The CDR3 spans 16 residues.

The chain combines TRBV5-1 with TRBJ1-1; the D gene is possibly TRBD1 (5 bases). CDR1 and CDR2 (germline): SGHRS, YFSETQ. The V end lost 5 bases, the J end lost 3 bases, and 11 bases lay between the germline ends. The CDR3 extends over 13 amino acids. The CDR3 DNA reads as TGCGCCAGCAGGGACACTTGGGACACTGAAGCTTTCTTT. Residues: CASRDTWDTEAFF. Looking up the rest from reference TRBV5-1 and TRBJ1-1 gives the full variable domain: KAGVTQTPRYLIKTRGQQVTLSCSPISGHRSVSWYQQTPGQGLQFLFEYFSETQRNKGNFPGRFSGRQFSNSRSEMNVSTLELGDSALYLCASRDTWDTEAFFGQGTRLTVV.

The V call is TRBV28, the J call TRBJ1-2; tentatively, D is TRBD1 (5 bases). Germline CDR1 reads MDHEN; CDR2 reads SYDVKM. V lost 2 bases to trimming and J lost 3 bases, with 13 bases between them. This CDR3 has 15 amino acids. The chain's CDR3 is CASSLRGKPHYGYTF. CDR3 nucleotide sequence: TGTGCCAGCAGTTTAAGGGGAAAACCACACTATGGCTACACCTTC.

The rearrangement links TRBV4-2 to TRBJ2-7; a weak D match, TRBD1 (5 bases). Germline assignment: CDR1 LGHNA and CDR2 YNFKEQ. Trimming took 1 base from V and 0 from J, leaving 22 bases between them. The CDR3 is 19 amino acids. The CDR3 DNA sequence: TGTGCCAGCAGCCAAGGTCTAGGACAAGCATCAGAGAGCTCCTACGAGCAGTACTTC. Translating it yields CASSQGLGQASESSYEQYF.

The chain combines TRBV28 with TRBJ1-2, with D perhaps TRBD1 (5 bases). CDR3 size: 14 residues. Germline lookup yields CDR1 MDHEN and CDR2 SYDVKM. The V end lost 6 bases, the J end lost 5 bases, and 16 bases lay between the germline ends. The CDR3 coding sequence is TGTGCCAGCAGCGCCGGGGGATCAGGGTATGGCTACACCTTC. It encodes CASSAGGSGYGYTF.

The chain joins TRBV2 to TRBJ1-5; D not certain. Trimming removed 5 bases from V and 1 base from J, with 12 bases in between. The CDR3 loop spans 15 amino acids. CDR1 SNHLY and CDR2 FYNNEI come from the germline V gene. CDR3 region: CASSPVGLSNQPQHF. The CDR3 region has the DNA TGTGCCAGCAGTCCAGTCGGGTTAAGCAATCAGCCCCAGCATTTT.

This clone was counted a single time. A junction end diverges from the germline sequence, so it may reflect a read error. The chain recombines TRBV6-5 with TRBJ2-1, with D tentatively TRBD1 (5 bases). Germline lookup yields CDR1 MNHEY and CDR2 SVGAGI. The CDR3 consists of 12 residues. The CDR3 protein is CAISDSSNEQFF. CDR3 nucleotide sequence: TGTGCCATCAGTGACAGTAGCAATGAGCAGTTCTTC.

Here the CDR3 reads CASSQEGGLSSYNEQFF. In DNA form, the CDR3 reads TGCGCCAGCAGCCAAGAGGGGGGACTGTCCTCCTACAATGAGCAGTTCTTC. The chain is built from TRBV4-3 and TRBJ2-1; tentative D call: TRBD2 (6 bases). The CDR3 covers 17 residues. Trimming left V 0 bases short and J 0 bases short, with 12 bases between. From germline, CDR1 is LGHNA and CDR2 YSLEER.

The chain is built from TRBV7-2 and TRBJ2-3; D not resolved. The CDR3 contains 14 residues. Between the trimmed V and J ends, which lost 5 bases and 2 bases, there was a span of 11 bases. Germline values: CDR1 SGHTA, CDR2 FQGNSA. Written as DNA, the CDR3 is TGTGCCAGCAGCCCGGTTCCGTTCACAGATACGCAGTATTTT. The encoded protein is CASSPVPFTDTQYF.

The chain uses TRBV7-9 and TRBJ2-5; 10 bases map to TRBD1. J was trimmed by 3 bases and V by 5 bases; bases with no gene match: 3. The CDR3 totals 14 residues. The germline V gene has CDR1 SEHNR and CDR2 FQNEAQ (reference sequence). CDR3 coding DNA: TGTGCCAGCAGCCTGACAGGGGGCAAAGAGACCCAGTACTTC. Translated: CASSLTGGKETQYF.